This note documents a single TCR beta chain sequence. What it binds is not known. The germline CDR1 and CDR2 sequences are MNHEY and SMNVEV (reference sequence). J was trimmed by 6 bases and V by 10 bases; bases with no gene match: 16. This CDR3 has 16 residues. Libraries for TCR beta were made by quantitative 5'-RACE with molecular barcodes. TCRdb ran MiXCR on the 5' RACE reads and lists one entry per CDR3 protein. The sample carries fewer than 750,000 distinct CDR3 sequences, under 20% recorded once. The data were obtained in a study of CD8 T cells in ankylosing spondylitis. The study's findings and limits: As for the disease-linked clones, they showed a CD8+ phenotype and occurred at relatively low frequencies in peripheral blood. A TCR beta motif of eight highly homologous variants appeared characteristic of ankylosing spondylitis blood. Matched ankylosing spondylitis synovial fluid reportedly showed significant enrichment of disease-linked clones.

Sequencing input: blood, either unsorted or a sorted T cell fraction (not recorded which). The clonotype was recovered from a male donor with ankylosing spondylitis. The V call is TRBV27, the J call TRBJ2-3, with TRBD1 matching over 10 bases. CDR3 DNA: TGTGCCACCAAACAATTCGGGACAGGGGTATGGGATACGCAGTATTTT. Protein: CATKQFGTGVWDTQYF.